Listed below are T cell receptor beta chains from one sample, sequenced in a study of sequential checkpoint blockade in melanoma. Produced via immunoSEQ multiplex PCR; TCRdb's table is partial and in-frame only. The table records 12,000 or so clones, roughly 80% of them present only once. This specimen was CD8+ T cells sorted from blood (inferred from file names), taken from a patient given nivolumab and ipilimumab in sequence. These receptors were taken from a human donor with melanoma. CDR3s include the opening cysteine and the closing phenylalanine or tryptophan. Each record gives: clone size, J gene, V gene, D gene, CDR3 protein, CDR3 DNA. The D gene is left open where the match is weak. A row's size may be missing; if present it is once, few, many or a size class.

>.|TRBJ1-1|TRBV27|.
CASSPLGQGRTEAFF
TGTGCCAGCAGTCCCCTCGGCCAGGGTCGGACTGAAGCTTTCTTT
>.|TRBJ2-7|TRBV29-1|TRBD1
CSVGAGGHEQYF
TGCAGCGTTGGGGCAGGGGGCCACGAGCAGTACTTC
>.|TRBJ2-3|TRBV27|TRBD1
CASSLTGMYSDTQYF
TGTGCCAGCAGTCTGACAGGGATGTATTCAGATACGCAGTATTTT
>.|TRBJ2-2|TRBV9|TRBD2
CASSAPLAGGANTGELFF
TGTGCCAGCAGCGCCCCGTTGGCGGGGGGCGCGAACACCGGGGAGCTGTTTTTT
>.|TRBJ1-5|TRBV7-8|.
CASSAGVGVQQPQHF
TGTGCCAGCAGCGCGGGAGTAGGGGTACAGCAGCCCCAGCATTTT
>.|TRBJ1-5|TRBV19|.
CASSSGASGQPQHF
TGTGCCAGTAGTAGCGGGGCCTCGGGTCAGCCCCAGCATTTT
>.|TRBJ2-7|TRBV27|TRBD1
CASSSGTGGYEQYF
TGTGCCAGCAGTTCCGGGACAGGGGGCTACGAGCAGTACTTC
>.|TRBJ2-3|TRBV4-3|.
CASSQDQGEGLSTDTQYF
TGCGCCAGCAGCCAAGATCAAGGAGAAGGACTTAGCACAGATACGCAGTATTTT
>.|TRBJ1-5|TRBV27|.
CASSFFGGVASQHF
TGTGCCAGCAGTTTCTTCGGGGGAGTGGCGTCCCAGCATTTT
>.|TRBJ1-2|TRBV28|.
CASSLTGHGYTF
TGTGCCAGCAGCCTAACAGGGCACGGCTACACCTTC
>.|TRBJ1-5|TRBV10-2|TRBD1
CASSRDRVGNQPQHF
TGCGCCAGCAGTCGGGACAGGGTGGGCAATCAGCCCCAGCATTTT
>.|TRBJ2-5|TRBV28|TRBD2
CASSLLAGVQETQYF
TGTGCCAGCAGTTTACTAGCGGGGGTACAAGAGACCCAGTACTTC
>.|TRBJ2-5|TRBV7-9|.
CASSSPPETQYF
TGTGCCAGCAGCTCCCCCCCGGAGACCCAGTACTTC
>.|TRBJ2-7|TRBV4-2|TRBD2
CASSQDEVASGGGPHDF
TGTGCCAGCAGCCAAGATGAGGTGGCTAGCGGGGGGGGACCACATGACTTC
>.|TRBJ1-1|TRBV10-3|TRBD1
CAIRPSGTANTEAFF
TGTGCCATCAGACCCTCGGGGACAGCCAACACTGAAGCTTTCTTT
>.|TRBJ2-3|TRBV6-6|TRBD1
CASSDRGQDTQYF
TGTGCCAGCAGTGACAGGGGGCAAGATACGCAGTATTTT
>.|TRBJ1-5|TRBV7-8|.
CASSLPGGNQPQHF
TGTGCCAGCAGCTTGCCGGGTGGCAATCAGCCCCAGCATTTT
>.|TRBJ2-5|TRBV5-1|.
CASSLGVFPRGQETQYF
TGCGCCAGCAGCTTGGGGGTCTTCCCGCGGGGCCAAGAGACCCAGTACTTC
>.|TRBJ1-5|TRBV27|.
CASSLSRGGYNQPQHF
TGTGCCAGCAGTTTATCGAGGGGGGGCTATAATCAGCCCCAGCATTTT
>few|TRBJ2-7|TRBV5-1|TRBD1
CASSYGGGTGGLLDEQYF
TGCGCCAGCAGCTATGGAGGCGGGACAGGGGGCCTCCTGGACGAGCAGTACTTC
>few|TRBJ2-2|TRBV6-1|TRBD1
CATADRGDTGELFF
TGTGCCACCGCGGACAGGGGGGACACCGGGGAGCTGTTTTTT
>.|TRBJ1-1|TRBV6-5|.
CASSYSILVENTEAFF
TGTGCCAGCAGTTACTCGATTCTGGTAGAGAACACTGAAGCTTTCTTT
>.|TRBJ2-1|TRBV7-2|TRBD2
CASSLTQAGGGNEQFF
TGTGCCAGCAGCTTAACCCAAGCGGGGGGGGGCAATGAGCAGTTCTTC
>.|TRBJ2-7|TRBV6-1|TRBD2
CASRRTSGGAEQYF
TGTGCCAGCAGACGGACTAGCGGGGGTGCCGAGCAGTACTTC
>.|TRBJ2-1|TRBV4-3|.
CASSQDSDDEQFF
TGCGCCAGCAGCCAAGATTCAGATGATGAGCAGTTCTTC
>.|TRBJ2-5|TRBV7-6|.
CASSSRGGGGYQETQYF
TGTGCCAGCAGCTCAAGAGGGGGCGGGGGGTACCAAGAGACCCAGTACTTC
>.|TRBJ1-5|TRBV7-8|.
CASSLRRASNQPQHF
TGTGCCAGCAGCTTAAGAAGAGCGAGCAATCAGCCCCAGCATTTT
>.|TRBJ2-7|TRBV6-5|.
CASSYSSYEQYF
TGTGCCAGCAGTTACAGTAGCTACGAGCAGTACTTC
>once|TRBJ2-3|TRBV4-3|TRBD2
CASSQSRGGTDTQYF
TGCGCCAGCAGCCAAAGCCGGGGGGGCACAGATACGCAGTATTTT
>few|TRBJ1-3|TRBV7-2|.
CASSLGAGNTIYF
TGTGCCAGCAGCTTAGGCGCTGGAAACACCATATATTTT
>.|TRBJ1-5|TRBV7-8|.
CASSGSGGGQPQHF
TGTGCCAGCAGCGGAAGTGGAGGCGGACAGCCCCAGCATTTT
>.|TRBJ1-1|TRBV5-8|.
CASSQDFGGSAEAFF
TGCGCCAGCAGCCAAGATTTCGGCGGGTCGGCTGAAGCTTTCTTT
>.|TRBJ1-2|TRBV4-3|TRBD1
CASSQEWTGVYGYTF
TGCGCCAGCAGCCAAGAATGGACAGGGGTTTATGGCTACACCTTC
>.|TRBJ1-6|TRBV5-1|.
CASSLDPGWNSPLHF
TGCGCCAGCAGCTTGGATCCAGGGTGGAACTCACCCCTCCACTTT
>.|TRBJ1-1|TRBV5-2|.
CASSYSTITGMGTEAFF
TGTGCCAGCAGCTACTCGACTATAACAGGGATGGGCACTGAAGCTTTCTTT
>.|TRBJ2-1|TRBV28|.
CASRVPRGRSEQFF
TGTGCCAGCAGGGTGCCCAGAGGGCGGTCTGAGCAGTTCTTC
>.|TRBJ2-3|TRBV27|.
CASSLWGWDTQYF
TGTGCCAGCAGTTTATGGGGCTGGGATACGCAGTATTTT
>.|TRBJ1-4|TRBV4-3|.
CASSSLSVDGNEKLFF
TGCGCCAGCAGCTCTCTCAGCGTTGACGGTAATGAAAAACTGTTTTTT
>.|TRBJ1-2|TRBV27|.
CASRTGRNGYTF
TGTGCCAGCAGAACGGGTAGGAATGGCTACACCTTC
>.|TRBJ2-1|TRBV7-2|TRBD1
CASSLRGDRSREQFF
TGTGCCAGCAGCTTAAGGGGGGACAGGAGTAGGGAGCAGTTCTTC
>.|TRBJ2-7|TRBV30|.
CAWSVPRGVFLQYF
TGTGCCTGGAGTGTACCCAGGGGGGTTTTCCTGCAGTACTTC
>.|TRBJ2-3|TRBV4-3|TRBD2
CASSQRLAGGTDTQYF
TGCGCCAGCAGCCAGAGACTAGCGGGGGGCACAGATACGCAGTATTTT
>.|TRBJ1-4|TRBV18|TRBD1
CASADRESGEKLFF
TGTGCCAGCGCGGACAGGGAAAGTGGTGAAAAACTGTTTTTT
>.|TRBJ2-3|TRBV4-2|.
CASSQVPSPSTDTQYF
TGTGCCAGCAGCCAAGTTCCTAGTCCAAGCACAGATACGCAGTATTTT
>.|TRBJ2-7|TRBV27|TRBD1
CASSLGQGSYEQYF
TGTGCCAGCAGTTTGGGACAGGGTTCCTACGAGCAGTACTTC
>.|TRBJ1-1|TRBV7-9|.
CASSLAAEAFF
TGTGCCAGCAGCTTAGCCGCTGAAGCTTTCTTT
>.|TRBJ2-5|TRBV6-1|TRBD1
CASSIRQGEMKTQYF
TGTGCCAGCAGTATTCGACAGGGGGAGATGAAGACCCAGTACTTC
>.|TRBJ1-4|TRBV4-3|TRBD1
CASSPRTGGAPNEKLFF
TGCGCCAGCAGCCCACGGACAGGGGGCGCCCCTAATGAAAAACTGTTTTTT